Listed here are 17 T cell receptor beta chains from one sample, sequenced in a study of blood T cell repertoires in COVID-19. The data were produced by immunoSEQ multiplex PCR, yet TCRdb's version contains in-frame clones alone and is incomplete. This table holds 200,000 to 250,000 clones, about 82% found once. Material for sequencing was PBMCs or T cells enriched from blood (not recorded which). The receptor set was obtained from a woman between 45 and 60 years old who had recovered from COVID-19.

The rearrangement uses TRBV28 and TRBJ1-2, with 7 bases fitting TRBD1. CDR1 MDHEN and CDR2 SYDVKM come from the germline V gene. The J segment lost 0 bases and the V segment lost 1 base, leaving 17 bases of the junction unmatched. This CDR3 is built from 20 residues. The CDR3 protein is CASSLFFVGGPTRTNYGYTF. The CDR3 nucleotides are TGTGCCAGCAGTTTATTTTTTGTAGGGGGCCCAACAAGAACTAACTATGGCTACACCTTC.

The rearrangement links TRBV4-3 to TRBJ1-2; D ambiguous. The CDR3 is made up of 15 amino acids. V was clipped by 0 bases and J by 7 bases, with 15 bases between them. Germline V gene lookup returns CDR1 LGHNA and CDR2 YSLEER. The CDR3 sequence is CASSQDSIYASGYTF. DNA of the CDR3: TGCGCCAGCAGCCAAGATTCGATCTATGCTAGTGGCTACACCTTC.

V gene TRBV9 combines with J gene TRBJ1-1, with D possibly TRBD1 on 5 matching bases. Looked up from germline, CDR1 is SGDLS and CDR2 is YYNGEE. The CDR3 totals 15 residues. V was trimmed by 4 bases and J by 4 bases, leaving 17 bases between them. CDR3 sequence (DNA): TGTGCCAGCAGCACCCAAAGCGGGGGTGGCACTGAAGCTTTCTTT. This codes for CASSTQSGGGTEAFF. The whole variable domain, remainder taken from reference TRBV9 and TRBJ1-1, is DSGVTQTPKHLITATGQRVTLRCSPRSGDLSVYWYQQSLDQGLQFLIQYYNGEERAKGNILERFSAQQFPDLHSELNLSSLELGDSALYFCASSTQSGGGTEAFFGQGTRLTVV.

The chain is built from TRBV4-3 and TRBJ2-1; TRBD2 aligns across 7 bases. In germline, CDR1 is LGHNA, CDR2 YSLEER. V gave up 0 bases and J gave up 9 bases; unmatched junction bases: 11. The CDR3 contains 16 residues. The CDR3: CASSQDGGLVAAEQFF. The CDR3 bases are TGCGCCAGCAGCCAAGATGGAGGACTAGTGGCTGCTGAGCAGTTCTTC.

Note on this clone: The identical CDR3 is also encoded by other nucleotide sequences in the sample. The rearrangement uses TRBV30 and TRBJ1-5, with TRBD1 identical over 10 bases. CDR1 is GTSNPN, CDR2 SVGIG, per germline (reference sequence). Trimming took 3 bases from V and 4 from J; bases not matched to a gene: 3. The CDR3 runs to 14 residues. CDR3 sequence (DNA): TGTGCCTGGAGCAGGACAGGGGGAAATCAGCCCCAGCATTTT. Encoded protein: CAWSRTGGNQPQHF.

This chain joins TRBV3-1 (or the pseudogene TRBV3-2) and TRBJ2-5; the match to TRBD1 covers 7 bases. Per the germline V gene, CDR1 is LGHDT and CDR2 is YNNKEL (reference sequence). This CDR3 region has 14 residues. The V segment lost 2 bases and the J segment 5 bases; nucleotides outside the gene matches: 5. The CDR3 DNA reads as TGTGCCAGCAGCCAAAGGGACAGAGGGGAGACCCAGTACTTC. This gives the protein CASSQRDRGETQYF.

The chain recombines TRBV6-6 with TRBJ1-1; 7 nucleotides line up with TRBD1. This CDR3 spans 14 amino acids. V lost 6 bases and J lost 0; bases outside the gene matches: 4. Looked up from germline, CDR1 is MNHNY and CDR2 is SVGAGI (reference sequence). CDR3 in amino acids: CASSLGQLNTEAFF. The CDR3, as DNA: TGTGCCAGCAGCTTGGGACAGTTGAACACTGAAGCTTTCTTT.

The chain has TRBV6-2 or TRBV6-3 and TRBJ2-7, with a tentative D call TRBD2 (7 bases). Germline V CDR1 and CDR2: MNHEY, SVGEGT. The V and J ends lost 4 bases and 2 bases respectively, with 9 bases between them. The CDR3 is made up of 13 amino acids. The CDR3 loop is CASSSGGPYEQYF. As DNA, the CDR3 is TGTGCCAGCAGTTCCGGGGGGCCCTACGAGCAGTACTTC.

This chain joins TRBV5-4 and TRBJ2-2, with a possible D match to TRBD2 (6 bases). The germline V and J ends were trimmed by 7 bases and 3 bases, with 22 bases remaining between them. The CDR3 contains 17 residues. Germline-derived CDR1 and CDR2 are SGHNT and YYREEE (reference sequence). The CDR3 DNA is TGTGCCAGCGCAGAGAGTCCGGGTAGCGGCTACACCGGGGAGCTGTTTTTT. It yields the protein CASAESPGSGYTGELFF.

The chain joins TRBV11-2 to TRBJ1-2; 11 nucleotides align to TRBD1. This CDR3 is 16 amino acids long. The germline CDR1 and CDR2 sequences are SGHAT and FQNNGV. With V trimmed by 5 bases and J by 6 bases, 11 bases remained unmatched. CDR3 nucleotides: TGTGCCAGCAGCCCCGTCAAGGACAGGGGGCGGGATGGCTACACCTTC. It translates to CASSPVKDRGRDGYTF. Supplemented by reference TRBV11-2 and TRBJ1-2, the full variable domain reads EAGVAQSPRYKIIEKRQSVAFWCNPISGHATLYWYQQILGQGPKLLIQFQNNGVVDDSQLPKDRFSAERLKGVDSTLKIQPAKLEDSAVYLCASSPVKDRGRDGYTFGSGTRLTVV.

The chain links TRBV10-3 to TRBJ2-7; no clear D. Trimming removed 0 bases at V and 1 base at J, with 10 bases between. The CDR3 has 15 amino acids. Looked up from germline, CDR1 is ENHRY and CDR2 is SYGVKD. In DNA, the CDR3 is TGTGCCATCAGTGAGTCGTTTGAGACATCCTACGAGCAGTACTTC. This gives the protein CAISESFETSYEQYF.

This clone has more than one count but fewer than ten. The CDR3 loop is CASSEYRGYNSPLHF. The CDR3 DNA sequence: TGTGCCAGCAGCGAATATCGGGGATATAATTCACCCCTCCACTTT. The chain uses TRBV7-9 and TRBJ1-6; D gene unclear. Trimming stripped 5 bases from V and 4 bases from J, with 12 bases between. Germline CDR1 and CDR2: SEHNR and FQNEAQ (reference sequence). The CDR3 sequence is 15 residues long. Full variable domain (remainder filled in from reference TRBV7-9 and TRBJ1-6): DTGVSQNPRHKITKRGQNVTFRCDPISEHNRLYWYRQTLGQGPEFLTYFQNEAQLEKSRLLSDRFSAERPKGSFSTLEIQRTEQGDSAMYLCASSEYRGYNSPLHFGNGTRLTVT.

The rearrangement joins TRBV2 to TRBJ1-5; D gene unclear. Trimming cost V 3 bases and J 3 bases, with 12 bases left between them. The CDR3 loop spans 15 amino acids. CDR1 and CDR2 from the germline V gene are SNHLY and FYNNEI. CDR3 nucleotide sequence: TGTGCCAGCAGTGAGAGAGGGAAGAACAATCAGCCCCAGCATTTT. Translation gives CASSERGKNNQPQHF.

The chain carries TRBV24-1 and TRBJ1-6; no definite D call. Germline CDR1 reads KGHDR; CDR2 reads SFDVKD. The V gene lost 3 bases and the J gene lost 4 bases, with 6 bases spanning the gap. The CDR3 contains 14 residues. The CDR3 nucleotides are TGTGCCACCAGTGATGGCCGTTATAATTCACCCCTCCACTTT. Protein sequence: CATSDGRYNSPLHF.

This CDR3 is CSVEEVSGRTLEQYF. CDR3 DNA: TGCAGCGTTGAGGAAGTTAGCGGGAGGACTTTAGAGCAGTACTTC. V usage is TRBV29-1 and J usage is TRBJ2-7; 10 bases are a match to TRBD2. This CDR3 contains 15 residues. Looked up from germline, CDR1 is SQVTM and CDR2 is ANQGSEA. V dropped 3 bases and J dropped 7; count of bases not matched to a gene: 12.

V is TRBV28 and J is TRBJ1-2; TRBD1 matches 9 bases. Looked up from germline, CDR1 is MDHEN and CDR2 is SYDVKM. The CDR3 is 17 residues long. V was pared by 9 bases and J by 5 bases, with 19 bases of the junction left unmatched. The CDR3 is CASETSLGGQGRYGYTF. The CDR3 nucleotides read TGTGCCAGTGAGACATCCCTCGGGGGACAGGGCCGATATGGCTACACCTTC.

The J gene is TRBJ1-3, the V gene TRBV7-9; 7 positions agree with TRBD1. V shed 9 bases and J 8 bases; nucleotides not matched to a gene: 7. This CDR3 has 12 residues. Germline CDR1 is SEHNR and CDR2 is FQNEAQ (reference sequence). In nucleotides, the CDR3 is TGTGCCAGTACAGGGGTCGTTGACACCATATATTTT. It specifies CASTGVVDTIYF.